The 20 T cell receptor beta chains reported below all come from one sample, sequenced in a study of glioma-infiltrating T cells after dendritic cell vaccination (dated by TCRdb to the mid-2010s). Library generation was performed with the immunoSEQ multiplex PCR assay. Not all clones reach the TCRdb copy of this immuneACCESS table, which keeps in-frame sequences only. Checked studies attribute under half of the gap to unresolved V genes and leave the rest unexplained. This sample comprises 110,000 or so clones, around 90% of them detected only once. Of the sample, 2.7% is held by the ten largest clones. The intended sense of this specimen's time point label: after dendritic cell vaccination, including at tumor progression/relapse. The source was blood, collected after dendritic cell vaccination. These TCRs come from a human donor with glioblastoma.

The rearrangement uses TRBV27 and TRBJ1-4; a weak D match, TRBD1 (6 bases). With 4 bases removed from V and 7 bases from J, the gap between germline ends came to 13 bases. This CDR3 has 14 amino acids. Germline CDR1 is MNHEY and CDR2 is SMNVEV (reference sequence). Written as DNA, the CDR3 is TGTGCCAGCAGTTCCCGAGGGGGAAGTGAAAAACTGTTTTTT. Its translation: CASSSRGGSEKLFF.

The rearrangement joins TRBV19 to TRBJ1-1, with D unclear. V shed 3 bases and J shed 4 bases, with 12 bases lying between them. The germline V gene encodes CDR1 LNHDA and CDR2 SQIVND (reference sequence). The CDR3 length is 14 residues. The CDR3 bases are TGTGCCAGTAGTATGCCGGTCTTGAGCACTGAAGCTTTCTTT. Residues: CASSMPVLSTEAFF.

V and J are TRBV9 and TRBJ1-5, with D tentatively TRBD1 (5 bases). This CDR3 comprises 15 residues. Per the germline V gene, CDR1 is SGDLS and CDR2 is YYNGEE. Trimming cost V 2 bases and J 4 bases, with 13 bases left between them. CDR3 residues: CASSVGGSQNQPQHF. CDR3 DNA sequence: TGTGCCAGCAGCGTGGGGGGGAGCCAGAATCAGCCCCAGCATTTT.

This sequence joins TRBV6-6 and TRBJ2-5; D may be TRBD1 (5 bases). The germline V gene encodes CDR1 MNHNY and CDR2 SVGAGI (reference sequence). The CDR3 runs 13 residues. Trimming removed 4 bases at V and 5 bases at J, with 11 bases between. The CDR3 nucleotides are TGTGCCAGCAGTTCCCGGTCAGGGGAGACCCAGTACTTC. Translated: CASSSRSGETQYF.

The chain has TRBV7-9 and TRBJ2-5; D ambiguous. This CDR3 is built from 11 residues. From germline, CDR1 is SEHNR and CDR2 FQNEAQ (reference sequence). Trimming cost V 5 bases and J 2 bases, with 3 bases left between them. Here the CDR3 DNA reads TGTGCCAGCAGCCCACAAGAGACCCAGTACTTC. Protein sequence: CASSPQETQYF.

The chain is built from TRBV4-1 and TRBJ1-4; TRBD1 matches 9 bases. This CDR3 comprises 18 residues. The trim removed 0 bases at V and 6 bases at J, leaving 11 bases unmatched. Germline V gives CDR1 MGHRA, CDR2 YSYEKL. The DNA for the CDR3 is TGCGCCAGCAGCCAAGAAGGAGGACGATGGACAGGGGATGAAAAACTGTTTTTT. This codes for CASSQEGGRWTGDEKLFF.

The table lists this clone with a few counts. The chain employs TRBV19 and TRBJ1-1, with 8 bases identical to TRBD1. This CDR3 region has 15 residues. The V segment lost 4 bases and the J segment 12 bases; nucleotides outside the gene matches: 16. Germline values: CDR1 LNHDA, CDR2 SQIVND (reference sequence). The CDR3 DNA reads as TGTGCCAGTAGTAGCGACCGGGACAGGCCACCGGTTTCTTTCTTT. This gives the protein CASSSDRDRPPVSFF. Full variable domain (missing parts from reference TRBV19 and TRBJ1-1): DGGITQSPKYLFRKEGQNVTLSCEQNLNHDAMYWYRQDPGQGLRLIYYSQIVNDFQKGDIAEGYSVSREKKESFPLTVTSAQKNPTAFYLCASSSDRDRPPVSFFGQGTRLTVV.

The chain combines TRBV12-5 with TRBJ2-5; 8 bases are a match to TRBD1. Germline CDR1 LGHNT, CDR2 FRNRAP. The CDR3 runs 16 residues. V was pared by 1 base and J by 4 bases, with 8 bases of the junction left unmatched. The CDR3 DNA reads as TGTGCTAGTGGTTTGGGCTTCAGGGGGCCGGGAGAGACCCAGTACTTC. It codes for CASGLGFRGPGETQYF. The whole variable domain, remainder taken from reference TRBV12-5 and TRBJ2-5, is DARVTQTPRHKVTEMGQEVTMRCQPILGHNTVFWYRQTMMQGLELLAYFRNRAPLDDSGMPKDRFSAEMPDATLATLKIQPSEPRDSAVYFCASGLGFRGPGETQYFGPGTRLLVL.

V and J are TRBV18 and TRBJ1-4; a possible D gene is TRBD1 (6 bases). The CDR3 has 15 residues. Germline V lookup: CDR1 KGHSH, CDR2 LQKENI. The V gene lost 4 bases and the J gene lost 0 bases, with 9 bases spanning the gap. CDR3 region: CASSLRTATNEKLFF. CDR3 nucleotides: TGTGCCAGCTCACTACGGACAGCAACTAATGAAAAACTGTTTTTT.

This clone appeared once. The chain combines TRBV4-1 with TRBJ1-3; 10 bases fit TRBD1. Trimming cost V 1 base and J 0 bases; bases outside gene matches: 9. Germline V CDR1 and CDR2: MGHRA, YSYEKL. The CDR3 is 19 residues long. The CDR3 here is CASSQGTLTGGFSGNTIYF. CDR3 DNA sequence: TGCGCCAGCAGCCAAGGGACTTTGACAGGGGGCTTCTCTGGAAACACCATATATTTT.

J is TRBJ1-5 and V is TRBV7-8; no clear D. The germline CDR1 and CDR2 sequences are SGHVS and FQNEAQ. V shed 4 bases and J shed 0 bases, with 16 bases lying between them. The CDR3 spans 17 residues. The CDR3 protein is CASSSRPPRDSNQPQHF. As DNA, the CDR3 is TGTGCCAGCAGCTCCCGACCCCCTCGGGATAGCAATCAGCCCCAGCATTTT.

This clone occurred once. The rearrangement joins TRBV5-6 to TRBJ2-3; D is unclear. CDR3 length: 14 residues. Deletions cut 0 bases from V and 4 bases from J, with 9 bases between. Per germline, CDR1 SGHDT and CDR2 YYEEEE. CDR3 DNA: TGTGCCAGCAGCTTGGGGTTCCGAGCAGATACGCAGTATTTT. Translation gives CASSLGFRADTQYF.

The rearrangement uses TRBV11-3 and TRBJ2-6, with D perhaps TRBD1 (5 bases). The CDR3 covers 17 residues. The V end was cut by 5 bases, the J end by 2 bases, with 16 bases between. CDR1 SGHNT and CDR2 YENEEA come from the germline V gene. The CDR3 nucleotides are TGTGCCAGCAGCCCGCAGGGTCCCTATACTGGGGCCAACGTCCTGACTTTC. Residues: CASSPQGPYTGANVLTF.

The V and J genes are TRBV9 and TRBJ2-3; no clear D. The CDR3 sequence is 14 residues long. Looked up from germline, CDR1 is SGDLS and CDR2 is YYNGEE. V was trimmed by 0 bases and J by 2 bases, leaving 7 bases between them. The CDR3: CASSVERYTDTQYF. The CDR3 DNA follows: TGTGCCAGCAGCGTAGAGAGGTACACAGATACGCAGTATTTT. The whole variable domain, remainder taken from reference TRBV9 and TRBJ2-3, is DSGVTQTPKHLITATGQRVTLRCSPRSGDLSVYWYQQSLDQGLQFLIQYYNGEERAKGNILERFSAQQFPDLHSELNLSSLELGDSALYFCASSVERYTDTQYFGPGTRLTVL.

CDR3 DNA sequence: TGTGCCAGCAGCTTAGAACAGGAAGATACGCAGTATTTT. Its translation: CASSLEQEDTQYF. This sequence joins TRBV7-6 and TRBJ2-3; the D gene is possibly TRBD1 (5 bases). The CDR3 is 13 residues long. Between the trimmed V and J ends, which lost 1 base and 5 bases, there was a span of 7 bases. The germline CDR1 and CDR2 sequences are SGHVS and FNYEAQ.

The CDR3 bases are TGCGCCAGCAGCCAAGCACAGGGGGCGGGCAATGAGCAGTTCTTC. Translating it yields CASSQAQGAGNEQFF. The chain uses TRBV4-1 and TRBJ2-1, with TRBD1 identical over 9 bases. This CDR3 is 15 amino acids long. Germline V CDR1 and CDR2: MGHRA, YSYEKL. V lost 1 base, J lost 6 bases, and 4 bases stayed unmatched.

The chain has TRBV6-1 and TRBJ1-1; possibly TRBD1 for D (6 bases). The V gene lost 4 bases and the J gene lost 3 bases, with 12 bases spanning the gap. The CDR3 is 14 amino acids. Germline-derived CDR1 and CDR2 are MNHNS and SASEGT. CDR3 residues: CASSGQGMDTEAFF. In DNA, the CDR3 is TGTGCCAGCAGTGGGCAGGGGATGGACACTGAAGCTTTCTTT.

This rearrangement joins TRBV11-2 to TRBJ2-7; no clear D gene. The CDR3 has 14 amino acids. Germline V gene lookup returns CDR1 SGHAT and CDR2 FQNNGV. Trimming removed 5 bases from V and 2 bases from J, with 13 bases in between. In DNA, the CDR3 is TGTGCCAGCAGCCCCCCCGGTTCCACCTACGAGCAGTACTTC. The encoded protein is CASSPPGSTYEQYF. The variable domain in full, with the rest retrieved from reference TRBV11-2 and TRBJ2-7, is EAGVAQSPRYKIIEKRQSVAFWCNPISGHATLYWYQQILGQGPKLLIQFQNNGVVDDSQLPKDRFSAERLKGVDSTLKIQPAKLEDSAVYLCASSPPGSTYEQYFGPGTRLTVT.

This clone showed up just a few times. CDR3 amino acids: CASSAEDSVSVLHF. The DNA of the CDR3 is TGTGCCAGCAGTGCGGAGGACAGCGTTTCAGTCCTCCACTTT. The gene calls are TRBV6-1 and TRBJ1-6; D might be TRBD1 (6 bases). CDR3 size: 14 residues. CDR1 is MNHNS, CDR2 SASEGT, per germline. The V end was cut by 4 bases, the J end by 15 bases, with 19 bases between.

V gene TRBV6-1 combines with J gene TRBJ2-7; 9 bases map to TRBD1. The CDR3 runs to 14 residues. The ends lost 8 bases at V and 5 bases at J; junction bases unmatched: 10. Germline V gene data show CDR1 as MNHNS and CDR2 as SASEGT. The CDR3 DNA reads as TGTGCCAGCCTCTCCGGGACAGGGTCAAACGAGCAGTACTTC. Amino acid sequence: CASLSGTGSNEQYF.